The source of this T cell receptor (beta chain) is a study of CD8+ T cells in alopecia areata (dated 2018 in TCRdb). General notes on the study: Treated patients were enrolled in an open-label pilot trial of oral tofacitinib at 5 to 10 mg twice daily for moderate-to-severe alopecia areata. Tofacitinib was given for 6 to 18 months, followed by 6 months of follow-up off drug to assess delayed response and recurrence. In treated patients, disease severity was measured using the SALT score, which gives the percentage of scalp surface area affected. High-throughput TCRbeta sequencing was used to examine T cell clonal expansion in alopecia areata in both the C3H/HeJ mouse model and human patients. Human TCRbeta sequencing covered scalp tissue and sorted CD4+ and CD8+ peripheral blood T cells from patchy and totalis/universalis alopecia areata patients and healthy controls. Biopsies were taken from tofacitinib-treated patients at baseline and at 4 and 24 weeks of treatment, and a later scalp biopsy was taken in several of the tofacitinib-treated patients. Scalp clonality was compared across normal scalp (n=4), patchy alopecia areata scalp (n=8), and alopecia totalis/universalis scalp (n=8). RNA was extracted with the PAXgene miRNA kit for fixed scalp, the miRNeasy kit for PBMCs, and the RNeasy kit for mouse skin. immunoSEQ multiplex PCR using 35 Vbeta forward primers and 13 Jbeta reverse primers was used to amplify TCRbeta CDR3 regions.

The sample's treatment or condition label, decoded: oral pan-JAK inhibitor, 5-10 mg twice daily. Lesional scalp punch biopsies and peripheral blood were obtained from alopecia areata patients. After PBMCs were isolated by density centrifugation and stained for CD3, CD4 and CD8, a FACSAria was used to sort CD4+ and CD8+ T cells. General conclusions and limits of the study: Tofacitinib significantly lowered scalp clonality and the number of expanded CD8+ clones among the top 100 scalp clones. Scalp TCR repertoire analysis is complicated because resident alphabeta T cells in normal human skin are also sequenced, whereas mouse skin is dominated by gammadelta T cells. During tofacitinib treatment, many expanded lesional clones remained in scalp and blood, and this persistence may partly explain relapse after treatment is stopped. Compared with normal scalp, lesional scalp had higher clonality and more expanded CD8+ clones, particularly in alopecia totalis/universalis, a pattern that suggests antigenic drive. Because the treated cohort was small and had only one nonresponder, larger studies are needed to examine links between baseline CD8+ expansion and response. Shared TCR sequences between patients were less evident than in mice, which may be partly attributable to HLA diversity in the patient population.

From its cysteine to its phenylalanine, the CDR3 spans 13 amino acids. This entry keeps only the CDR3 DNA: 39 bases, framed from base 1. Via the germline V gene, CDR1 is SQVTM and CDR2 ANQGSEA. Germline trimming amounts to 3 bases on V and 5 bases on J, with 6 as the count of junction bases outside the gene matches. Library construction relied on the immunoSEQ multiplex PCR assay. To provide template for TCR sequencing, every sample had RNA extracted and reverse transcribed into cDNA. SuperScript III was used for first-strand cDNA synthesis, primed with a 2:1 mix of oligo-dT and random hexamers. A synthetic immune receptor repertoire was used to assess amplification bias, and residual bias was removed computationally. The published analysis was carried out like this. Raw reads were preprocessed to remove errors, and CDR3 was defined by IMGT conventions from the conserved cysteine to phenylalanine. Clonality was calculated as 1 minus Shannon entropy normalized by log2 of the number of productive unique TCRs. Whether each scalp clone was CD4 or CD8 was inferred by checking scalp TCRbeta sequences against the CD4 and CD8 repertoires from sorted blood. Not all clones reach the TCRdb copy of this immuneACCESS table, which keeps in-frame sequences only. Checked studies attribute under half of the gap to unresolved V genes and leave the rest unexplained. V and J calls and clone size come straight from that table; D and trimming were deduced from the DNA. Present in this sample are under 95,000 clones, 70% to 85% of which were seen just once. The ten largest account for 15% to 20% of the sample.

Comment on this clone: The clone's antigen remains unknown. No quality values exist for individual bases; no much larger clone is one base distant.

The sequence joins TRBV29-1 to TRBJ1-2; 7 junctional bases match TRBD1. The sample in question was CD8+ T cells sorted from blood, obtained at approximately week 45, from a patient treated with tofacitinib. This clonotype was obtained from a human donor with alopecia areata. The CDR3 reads CSVDPGQSYGYTF. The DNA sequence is TGCAGCGTTGACCCGGGACAGTCTTATGGCTACACCTTC.